A selection of T cell receptor beta chains follows, all from one sample in a study of control samples from healthy donors and cancer patients. TCRdb's copy holds only in-frame clones and misses some; the assay was immunoSEQ multiplex PCR. This table has around 55,000 clones, nearly 90% appearing once. The material sequenced was blood. These receptors were taken from a middle-aged man in good health. The conserved cysteine and the conserved F or W are not part of the CDR3 here.

j_call cdr3_length v_call cdr3_aa
TRBJ2-1 13 TRBV6-5 ASSYLAGGGNEQF
TRBJ1-6 11 TRBV2 ASAGDYNSPLH
TRBJ2-3 12 TRBV11-2 ASSLDRGADTQY
TRBJ2-1 14 TRBV28 ASSADHQLSYNEQF
TRBJ2-7 15 TRBV7-9 ASSLFSFRDSIGEQY
TRBJ1-1 13 TRBV5-6 ASSPVGQTNTEAF
TRBJ1-1 12 TRBV9 ASSVRGENTEAF
TRBJ2-1 14 TRBV6-2/TRBV6-3 ASSYGGLAGSKGQF
TRBJ2-3 13 TRBV19 ASSSTGTRSDTQY
TRBJ2-4 11 TRBV19 ATKGLAKNIQY
TRBJ1-4 11 TRBV12-3/TRBV12-4 ASSLGQDKKLF
TRBJ1-1 11 TRBV12-3/TRBV12-4 ASSFRGATEAF
TRBJ2-5 11 TRBV11-3 ASSWGGGETQY
TRBJ2-3 13 TRBV20-1 SASKAGGPQDTQY
TRBJ1-1 12 TRBV7-8 ASSTGTGRAEAF
TRBJ2-2 14 TRBV9 ASSLGLAANTGELF
TRBJ2-7 12 TRBV28 ASRPGGGSYEQY
TRBJ1-4 11 TRBV5-1 ASAWQGEEKLF
TRBJ2-1 14 TRBV7-9 ASSLQDRPIYNEQF
TRBJ2-1 14 TRBV25-1 ASSEYERSSYNEQF
TRBJ2-2 13 TRBV28 ASSIWGLSTGELF
TRBJ1-3 13 TRBV23-1 ASSQTGNSGNTIY
TRBJ1-5 11 TRBV6-5 ASRDHGSQPQH
TRBJ1-2 12 TRBV19 ASSKTGANYGYT
TRBJ1-1 12 TRBV11-2 ASSLEQGGTEAF
TRBJ2-1 13 TRBV7-2 ASSLDAGLNNEQF
TRBJ1-1 12 TRBV19 ASRPLDSNTEAF
TRBJ2-4 13 TRBV11-3 ASSSLDRGPDIQY
TRBJ1-1 13 TRBV9 ASSEGGQGRTEAF
TRBJ2-7 11 TRBV11-3 ASSSGTGYEQY
TRBJ1-6 13 TRBV6-5 ASRPPGQGSSPLH
TRBJ2-7 14 TRBV10-1 ASSESKAAAGGEQY
TRBJ2-3 12 TRBV27 ASSLGGIVDTQY
TRBJ2-7 12 TRBV28 ASSYDSLLSEQY
TRBJ2-3 12 TRBV5-6 ASSLGQVTDTQY
TRBJ2-5 14 TRBV19 ASSGAGTAARETQY